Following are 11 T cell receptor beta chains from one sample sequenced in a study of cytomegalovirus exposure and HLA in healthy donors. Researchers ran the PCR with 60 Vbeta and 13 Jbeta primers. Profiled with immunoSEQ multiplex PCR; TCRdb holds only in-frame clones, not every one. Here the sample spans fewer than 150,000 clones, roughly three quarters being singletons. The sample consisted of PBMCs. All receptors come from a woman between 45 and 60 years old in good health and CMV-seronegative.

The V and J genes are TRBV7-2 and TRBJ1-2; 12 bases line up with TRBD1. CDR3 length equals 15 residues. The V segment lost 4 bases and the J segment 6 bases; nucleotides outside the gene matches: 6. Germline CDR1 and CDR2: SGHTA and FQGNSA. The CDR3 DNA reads TGTGCCAGCAGCTCTAGGGGACAGGGGGCAGATGGCTACACCTTC. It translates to CASSSRGQGADGYTF.

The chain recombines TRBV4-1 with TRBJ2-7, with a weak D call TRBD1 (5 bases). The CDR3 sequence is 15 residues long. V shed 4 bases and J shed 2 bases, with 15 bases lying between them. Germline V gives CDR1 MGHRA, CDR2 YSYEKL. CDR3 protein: CASSPSGFPTYEQYF. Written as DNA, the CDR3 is TGCGCCAGCAGCCCATCAGGGTTCCCCACCTACGAGCAGTACTTC.

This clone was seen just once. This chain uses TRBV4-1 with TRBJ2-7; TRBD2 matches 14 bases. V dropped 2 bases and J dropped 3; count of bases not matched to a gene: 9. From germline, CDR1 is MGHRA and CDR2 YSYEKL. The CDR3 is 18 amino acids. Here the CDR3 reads CASSQMTSGGADSYEQYF. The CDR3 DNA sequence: TGCGCCAGCAGCCAAATGACTAGCGGGGGGGCCGATAGCTACGAGCAGTACTTC.

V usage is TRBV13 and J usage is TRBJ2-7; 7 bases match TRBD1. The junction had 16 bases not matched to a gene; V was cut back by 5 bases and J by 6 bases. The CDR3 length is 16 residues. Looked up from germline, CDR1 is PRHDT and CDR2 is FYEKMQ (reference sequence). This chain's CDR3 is CASSPRGQPYPLEQYF. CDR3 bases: TGTGCCAGCAGCCCCAGGGGACAGCCCTACCCTCTCGAGCAGTACTTC.

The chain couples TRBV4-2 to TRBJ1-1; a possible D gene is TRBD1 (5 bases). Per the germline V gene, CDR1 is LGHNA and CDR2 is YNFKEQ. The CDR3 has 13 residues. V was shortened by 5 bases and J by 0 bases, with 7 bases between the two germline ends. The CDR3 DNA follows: TGTGCCAGCAGCGGACACCTGAACACTGAAGCTTTCTTT. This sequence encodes CASSGHLNTEAFF.

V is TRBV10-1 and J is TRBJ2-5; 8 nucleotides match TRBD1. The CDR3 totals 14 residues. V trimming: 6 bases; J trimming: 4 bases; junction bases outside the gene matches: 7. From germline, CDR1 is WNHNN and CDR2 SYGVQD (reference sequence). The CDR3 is CASRLGQGRETQYF. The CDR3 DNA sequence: TGCGCCAGCAGACTTGGACAGGGACGAGAGACCCAGTACTTC.

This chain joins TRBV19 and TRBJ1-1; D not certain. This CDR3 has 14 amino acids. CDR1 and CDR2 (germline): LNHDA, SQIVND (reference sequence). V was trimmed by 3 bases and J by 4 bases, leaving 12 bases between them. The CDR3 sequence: CASSILGSGTEAFF. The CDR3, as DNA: TGTGCCAGTAGTATTCTGGGTTCGGGCACTGAAGCTTTCTTT.

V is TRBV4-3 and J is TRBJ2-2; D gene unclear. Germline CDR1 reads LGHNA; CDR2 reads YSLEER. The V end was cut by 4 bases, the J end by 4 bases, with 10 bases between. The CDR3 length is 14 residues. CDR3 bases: TGCGCCAGCAGCCGCCCGCTAAGCACCGGGGAGCTGTTTTTT. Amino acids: CASSRPLSTGELFF.

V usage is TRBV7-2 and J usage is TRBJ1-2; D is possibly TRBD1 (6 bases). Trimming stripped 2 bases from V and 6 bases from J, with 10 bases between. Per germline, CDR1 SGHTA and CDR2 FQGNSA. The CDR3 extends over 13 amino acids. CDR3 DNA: TGTGCCAGCAGCTTACAGGGGTTGGATGGCTACACCTTC. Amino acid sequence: CASSLQGLDGYTF.

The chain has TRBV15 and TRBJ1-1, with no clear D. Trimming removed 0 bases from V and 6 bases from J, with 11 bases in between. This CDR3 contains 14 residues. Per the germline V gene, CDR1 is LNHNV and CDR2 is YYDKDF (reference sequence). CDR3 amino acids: CATSRDTNSPEAFF. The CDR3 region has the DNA TGTGCCACCAGCAGAGATACAAATTCCCCTGAAGCTTTCTTT.

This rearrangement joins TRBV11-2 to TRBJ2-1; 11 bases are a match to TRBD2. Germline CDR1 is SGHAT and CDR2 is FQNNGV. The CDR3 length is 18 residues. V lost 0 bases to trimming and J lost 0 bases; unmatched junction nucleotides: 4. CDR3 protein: CASSLDLAGGPSYNEQFF. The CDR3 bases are TGTGCCAGCAGCTTAGATCTAGCGGGGGGACCCTCCTACAATGAGCAGTTCTTC.